The 17 T cell receptor beta chains given below trace back to one sample, sequenced in a study of shared clonotypes between healthy human individuals. Measured with immunoSEQ multiplex PCR; TCRdb has only the in-frame clones, and not every one. Of about 2 million clones in the sample, approximately 95% were seen once. Sequenced: naive CD4+ T cells sorted from blood. Subset noted: CD45RA+ positively selected. The receptors come from a young man in good health.

V is TRBV5-1 and J is TRBJ2-5; D possibly corresponds to TRBD2 (5 bases). V lost 1 base and J lost 5, with 12 bases in between. This CDR3 region has 14 residues. CDR1 SGHRS and CDR2 YFSETQ come from the germline V gene. CDR3 residues: CASSLLGSSETQYF. CDR3 coding DNA: TGCGCCAGCAGCTTGTTGGGGAGCAGTGAGACCCAGTACTTC.

The rearrangement links TRBV6-6 to TRBJ2-7; 7 nucleotides agree with TRBD2. From germline, CDR1 is MNHNY and CDR2 SVGAGI (reference sequence). The trim removed 2 bases at V and 6 bases at J, leaving 10 bases unmatched. The CDR3 runs to 15 residues. CDR3 loop: CASSYVGAGIGEQYF. The CDR3, as DNA: TGTGCCAGCAGTTACGTCGGAGCGGGGATCGGCGAGCAGTACTTC.

The chain links TRBV18 to TRBJ2-7, with D perhaps given as TRBD1 or TRBD2 (5 bases each). The V end lost 5 bases, the J end lost 3 bases, and 14 bases lay between the germline ends. The CDR3 has 14 amino acids. Germline V CDR1 and CDR2: KGHSH, LQKENI. As DNA, the CDR3 is TGTGCCAGCTCAACCGGGACCGTCCTCTACGAGCAGTACTTC. Translating it yields CASSTGTVLYEQYF.

This clone appeared once. This rearrangement joins TRBV30 to TRBJ2-7; 10 bases fit TRBD2. V gave up 0 bases and J gave up 1 base; unmatched junction bases: 6. The CDR3 is made up of 16 amino acids. Germline CDR1 GTSNPN, CDR2 SVGIG (reference sequence). The DNA for the CDR3 is TGTGCCTGGAGTGTACCTAGCGGGAGTACGTCCTACGAGCAGTACTTC. It yields the protein CAWSVPSGSTSYEQYF. Supplemented by reference TRBV30 and TRBJ2-7, the full variable domain reads SQTIHQWPATLVQPVGSPLSLECTVEGTSNPNLYWYRQAAGRGLQLLFYSVGIGQISSEVPQNLSASRPQDRQFILSSKKLLLSDSGFYLCAWSVPSGSTSYEQYFGPGTRLTVT.

In DNA form, the CDR3 reads TGTGCCACTTCTTTGGGGGAGCGGGCTTCACCCCTCCACTTT. The encoded protein is CATSLGERASPLHF. The genes are TRBV5-6 and TRBJ1-6; perhaps TRBD1 as D (5 bases). The CDR3 runs 14 residues. The ends were cut back, 9 bases at V and 9 bases at J, with 19 bases in the middle. Germline CDR1 is SGHDT and CDR2 is YYEEEE.

For this clone: A read error may account for a junction end that differs from germline. This chain connects TRBV7-7 to TRBJ2-1; TRBD1 aligns across 9 bases. Germline CDR1 and CDR2: SSHAT and FNYEAQ (reference sequence). The length of the CDR3 is 15 residues. The DNA of the CDR3 is TGTGCTAGCAGCTCGGGACAGGGTGTGGGCAATGAGCAGTTCTTC. Its protein product is CASSSGQGVGNEQFF.

The J gene is TRBJ1-2, the V gene TRBV28, with a possible D match to TRBD1 (5 bases). V was trimmed by 6 bases and J by 0 bases, leaving 11 bases between them. CDR3 length: 14 residues. Germline CDR1 reads MDHEN; CDR2 reads SYDVKM. The CDR3 loop is CASSLDKTNYGYTF. CDR3 DNA: TGTGCCAGCAGCCTGGACAAGACTAACTATGGCTACACCTTC.

This clone was recorded once. The CDR3 coding sequence is TGCGCCAGCACCCCTACGGGGGCCGCCTCCTACAATGAGCAGTTCTTC. It encodes CASTPTGAASYNEQFF. The rearrangement joins TRBV4-1 to TRBJ2-1, with D possibly called TRBD1 or TRBD2 (6 bases each). The V end was cut by 7 bases, the J end by 0 bases, with 16 bases between. This CDR3 has 16 amino acids. Germline lookup yields CDR1 MGHRA and CDR2 YSYEKL.

V gene TRBV7-8 combines with J gene TRBJ2-7, with D unresolved. The CDR3 length is 14 residues. The V end was cut by 7 bases, the J end by 4 bases, with 17 bases between. Germline V gene sequence: CDR1 SGHVS, CDR2 FQNEAQ. The CDR3 sequence is CASKRDSGLYEQYF. The CDR3 nucleotides are TGTGCCAGCAAAAGGGATAGTGGGTTGTACGAGCAGTACTTC. Variable domain in full (rest from reference TRBV7-8 and TRBJ2-7): GAGVSQSPRYKVAKRGQDVALRCDPISGHVSLFWYQQALGQGPEFLTYFQNEAQLDKSGLPSDRFFAERPEGSVSTLKIQRTQQEDSAVYLCASKRDSGLYEQYFGPGTRLTVT.

The chain employs TRBV7-3 and TRBJ2-5; TRBD1 matches 9 bases. The J segment lost 5 bases and the V segment lost 5 bases, leaving 3 bases of the junction unmatched. Germline CDR1 SGHTA, CDR2 FQGTGA. CDR3 size: 13 residues. CDR3 in DNA: TGTGCCAGCAGCCCGACAGGGGGGGAGACCCAGTACTTC. Its protein product is CASSPTGGETQYF. Combining the CDR3 with reference TRBV7-3 and TRBJ2-5 gives the whole variable domain GAGVSQTPSNKVTEKGKYVELRCDPISGHTALYWYRQSLGQGPEFLIYFQGTGAADDSGLPNDRFFAVRPEGSVSTLKIQRTERGDSAVYLCASSPTGGETQYFGPGTRLLVL.

V usage is TRBV15 and J usage is TRBJ2-7, with 7 bases identical to TRBD1. With V trimmed by 2 bases and J by 4 bases, 5 bases remained unmatched. Germline V gene data show CDR1 as LNHNV and CDR2 as YYDKDF (reference sequence). The CDR3 has 14 amino acids. CDR3 amino acids: CATSRSSTGYEQYF. The CDR3 DNA is TGTGCCACCAGCAGATCCTCGACAGGGTACGAGCAGTACTTC.

Of note for this clone: The same CDR3 can be traced to other DNA sequences in this sample. The genes are TRBV30 and TRBJ2-2, with 7 positions matching TRBD2. Trimming at V came to 0 bases and at J to 5 bases, leaving 0 bases not matched to a gene. Germline CDR1 and CDR2: GTSNPN and SVGIG (reference sequence). The CDR3 extends over 13 amino acids. The CDR3 DNA follows: TGTGCCTGGAGTGTGCGGGGGACCGGGGAGCTGTTTTTT. Amino acids: CAWSVRGTGELFF.

Remarks on this clone: This could be a read error, since a much larger clone is one nucleotide away. The chain couples TRBV11-2 to TRBJ1-1; D not certain. Germline values: CDR1 SGHAT, CDR2 FQNNGV. This CDR3 has 12 residues. This chain's CDR3 is CTSSFYGTEAFF. The CDR3 nucleotides are TGTACCAGCAGCTTTTACGGCACTGAAGCTTTCTTT.

The chain couples TRBV5-4 to TRBJ2-3; the match to TRBD2 covers 9 bases. The germline CDR1 and CDR2 sequences are SGHNT and YYREEE (reference sequence). V gave up 0 bases and J gave up 1 base; unmatched junction bases: 6. This CDR3 is built from 17 residues. The CDR3 DNA follows: TGTGCCAGCAGCTTGGGTGGCGGGAGGGAGGGCACAGATACGCAGTATTTT. Encoded protein: CASSLGGGREGTDTQYF.

This chain connects TRBV7-2 to TRBJ2-5; D gene unclear. Per germline, CDR1 SGHTA and CDR2 FQGNSA. This CDR3 is built from 12 residues. V lost 5 bases and J 7 bases, leaving 11 bases between the germline ends. For the CDR3, the DNA is TGTGCCAGCAGCAACCCCGTCGGGACCCAGTACTTC. Translated: CASSNPVGTQYF. The variable domain in full, with the rest retrieved from reference TRBV7-2 and TRBJ2-5, is GAGVSQSPSNKVTEKGKDVELRCDPISGHTALYWYRQSLGQGLEFLIYFQGNSAPDKSGLPSDRFSAERTGGSVSTLTIQRTQQEDSAVYLCASSNPVGTQYFGPGTRLLVL.

V is TRBV7-6 and J is TRBJ1-4, with D unresolved. With 6 bases removed from V and 2 bases from J, the gap between germline ends came to 7 bases. The germline CDR1 and CDR2 sequences are SGHVS and FNYEAQ. The CDR3 loop spans 13 amino acids. The CDR3 loop reads CASRSGTNEKLFF. DNA of the CDR3: TGTGCCAGCAGGTCGGGGACTAATGAAAAACTGTTTTTT.

The chain employs TRBV15 and TRBJ1-2, with unresolved D. CDR3 length: 17 residues. The germline V gene encodes CDR1 LNHNV and CDR2 YYDKDF (reference sequence). V lost 0 bases, J lost 1 base, and 15 bases lay in between. The CDR3 DNA is TGTGCCACCAGCAGAGAAGAGCCTCCTATGCTTAACTATGGCTACACCTTC. The encoded protein is CATSREEPPMLNYGYTF.